The clone carrying this T cell receptor beta chain was seen ten or more times. The antigen remains unidentified. The investigators amplified TCR beta CDR3 regions from RNA transcripts. A first-round RT-PCR of the TCR CDR3 used the HTBI primer set. TCRdb re-called the multiplex PCR reads through MiXCR, storing one row per CDR3 protein. The sample consists of about 400,000 distinct CDR3 sequences, around 15% of them appearing once. This specimen comes from a study of T cells in Graves' hyperthyroidism and ophthalmopathy. Study-wide points: Most thyroid clonotypes with frequency above 0.001 were detected in blood.

Diagnostic assessment was based on clinical symptoms, serum thyroxine and TRAb, thyroid ultrasound and orbital computed tomography. V lost 2 bases, J lost 3 bases, and 9 bases stayed unmatched. The germline V gene has CDR1 SNHLY and CDR2 FYNNEI. This CDR3 has 17 residues. The sequence came from a woman aged 18 to 35 with Graves' hyperthyroidism. The V and J genes are TRBV2 and TRBJ2-2; 7 bases map to TRBD2. The specimen sequenced was blood. The CDR3 sequence: CASSELGGVTDTGELFF. The CDR3 DNA follows: TGTGCCAGCAGTGAATTGGGAGGGGTGACCGACACCGGGGAGCTGTTTTTT. The complete variable domain, with remaining parts taken from reference TRBV2 and TRBJ2-2, reads EPEVTQTPSHQVTQMGQEVILRCVPISNHLYFYWYRQILGQKVEFLVSFYNNEISEKSEIFDDQFSVERPDGSNFTLKIRSTKLEDSAMYFCASSELGGVTDTGELFFGEGSRLTVL.